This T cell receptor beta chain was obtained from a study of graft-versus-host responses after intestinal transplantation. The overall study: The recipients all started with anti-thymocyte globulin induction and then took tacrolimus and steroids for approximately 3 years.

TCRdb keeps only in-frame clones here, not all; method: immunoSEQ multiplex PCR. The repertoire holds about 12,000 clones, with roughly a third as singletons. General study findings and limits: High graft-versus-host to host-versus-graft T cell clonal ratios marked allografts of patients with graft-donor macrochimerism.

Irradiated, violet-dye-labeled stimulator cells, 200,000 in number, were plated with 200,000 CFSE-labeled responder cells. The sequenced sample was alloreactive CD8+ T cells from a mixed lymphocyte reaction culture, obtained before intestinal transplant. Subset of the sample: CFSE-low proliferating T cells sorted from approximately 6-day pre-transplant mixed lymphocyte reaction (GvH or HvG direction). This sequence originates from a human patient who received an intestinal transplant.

CDR3: CASSFANQPQHF. Written as DNA, the CDR3 is TGTGCCAGCAGCTTCGCCAATCAGCCCCAGCATTTT. V usage is TRBV7-9 and J usage is TRBJ1-5; D call uncertain. Germline CDR1 reads SEHNR; CDR2 reads FQNEAQ (reference sequence). The CDR3 covers 12 residues. V dropped 3 bases and J dropped 3 bases, with 3 bases sitting between them.